This T cell receptor (beta chain) stems from a study of blood T cell repertoires in COVID-19. TCRdb's table, derived via immunoSEQ multiplex PCR, lists solely in-frame clones and lacks some. Among tens of thousands of clones listed, 80% to 90% were seen once. The CDR3 has 17 residues. V shed 2 bases and J 1 base; nucleotides not matched to a gene: 10. The V gene's germline CDR1 is SGHDN and CDR2 FVKESK. The sample taken for sequencing was peripheral blood. This TCR was sampled from a human donor in a cohort sampled during active COVID-19. The donor label of this sample is uncertain. The chain combines TRBV14 with TRBJ1-1; 7 bases are a match to TRBD1. CDR3: CASSQFVRQGPNTEAFF. The CDR3 DNA reads TGTGCCAGCAGCCAATTTGTACGACAGGGCCCGAACACTGAAGCTTTCTTT.